One sample yielded the 22 T cell receptor beta chains listed below, sequenced in a study of regulatory T cells in long-lasting Graves disease. Time point defined: newly diagnosed GD, antithyroid drugs for less than 3 months. From PBMCs, RNA was extracted and then used to make the TCR library. The TCR beta library used iRepertoire HTBI primers with Arm-PCR amplification of CDR3. TCRdb called the multiplex PCR reads again in MiXCR, with one record for every CDR3 protein. The sample contains 620,000 or so distinct CDR3 sequences, under 20% of which appear only once. Separately, the same data were catalogued under a study of T cells in Graves' hyperthyroidism and ophthalmopathy.

The source was peripheral blood mononuclear cells (PBMCs), collected at new diagnosis, from a patient treated with antithyroid drugs. The receptors shown here come from a woman aged 25 to 39 with Graves disease.

The V and J genes are TRBV6-1 and TRBJ1-2; D may be TRBD1 (5 bases). The CDR3 extends over 14 amino acids. Germline V CDR1 and CDR2: MNHNS, SASEGT. Trimming stripped 7 bases from V and 0 bases from J, with 12 bases between. The CDR3 here is CASTLQGANYGYTF. In nucleotides, the CDR3 is TGTGCCAGCACCCTCCAGGGAGCTAACTATGGCTACACCTTC.

CDR3 region: CASSYPPTPRRVYEQYF. In nucleotides, the CDR3 is TGTGCCAGCAGTTATCCCCCCACTCCACGCCGAGTCTACGAGCAGTACTTC. The chain carries TRBV28 and TRBJ2-7; D gene ambiguous. Germline loops: CDR1 MDHEN, CDR2 SYDVKM. Between the trimmed V and J ends, which lost 4 bases and 3 bases, there was a span of 22 bases. The CDR3 runs to 17 residues.

The chain joins TRBV28 to TRBJ2-7, with D possibly being TRBD1 (5 bases). This CDR3 region has 15 residues. V was cut by 6 bases and J by 4 bases, with 19 bases left in between. Germline-derived CDR1 and CDR2 are MDHEN and SYDVKM. The CDR3 reads CASRYSQGWRYEQYF. CDR3 nucleotide sequence: TGTGCCAGCAGGTATAGCCAGGGATGGAGATACGAGCAGTACTTC.

The rearrangement joins TRBV18 to TRBJ1-4; 7 nucleotides align to TRBD1. The V and J ends lost 6 bases and 2 bases, in that order; junction bases with no gene match: 3. CDR3 size: 14 residues. CDR1 and CDR2 from the germline V gene are KGHSH and LQKENI. DNA for the CDR3: TGTGCCAGCTCCATGACAGGGACTAATGAAAAACTGTTTTTT. Translating it yields CASSMTGTNEKLFF. The variable domain in full, completed from reference TRBV18 and TRBJ1-4, reads NAGVMQNPRHLVRRRGQEARLRCSPMKGHSHVYWYRQLPEEGLKFMVYLQKENIIDESGMPKERFSAEFPKEGPSILRIQQVVRGDSAAYFCASSMTGTNEKLFFGSGTQLSVL.

This clonotype came up a few times. The chain has TRBV6-1 and TRBJ1-5, with 8 bases fitting TRBD1. CDR3 length: 19 amino acids. Germline CDR1 MNHNS, CDR2 SASEGT. V trimming: 10 bases; J trimming: 0 bases; junction bases outside the gene matches: 20. This chain's CDR3 is CATADRAFYTQYSNQPQHF. CDR3 bases: TGTGCCACCGCGGACAGGGCTTTTTATACCCAATATAGCAATCAGCCCCAGCATTTT.

Comments on this clonotype: A far larger clone differs by one base, so this is likely a read error. The genes are TRBV28 and TRBJ2-3, with TRBD1 as a possible D gene (5 bases). Judging by the DNA end, TRBJ1-1 fits better; the J call may be wrong. CDR1 and CDR2 (germline): MDHEN, SYDVKM. The CDR3 sequence is 14 residues long. CDR3 DNA: TGTGCATCAAGCTCGGGGGGACGGAACACTGAAGCTTTCTTT. It is translated as CASSSGGRNTEAFF.

There are a few counts of this clonotype. CDR3 sequence: CASSHPGSRSSYEQYF. CDR3 nucleotide sequence: TGTGCCAGCAGCCATCCCGGGTCACGGAGCTCCTACGAGCAGTACTTC. The rearrangement joins TRBV3-1 to TRBJ2-7; D gene uncertain. Germline V gene sequence: CDR1 LGHDT, CDR2 YNNKEL (reference sequence). The CDR3 has 16 amino acids. V lost 3 bases, J lost 0 bases, and 15 bases lay in between.

This chain's CDR3 is CASSTVLGQVGNEQFF. CDR3 in DNA: TGCGCCAGCAGCACAGTCCTGGGACAGGTGGGGAATGAGCAGTTCTTC. The rearrangement joins TRBV4-1 to TRBJ2-1; 8 nucleotides line up with TRBD1. V dropped 5 bases and J dropped 7; count of bases not matched to a gene: 13. Per germline, CDR1 MGHRA and CDR2 YSYEKL. There are 16 residues in the CDR3.

This chain connects TRBV20-1 to TRBJ1-5; D ambiguous. V lost 4 bases and J 4 bases, leaving 8 bases between the germline ends. The CDR3 totals 12 residues. CDR1 and CDR2 (germline): DFQATT, SNEGSKA (reference sequence). Here the CDR3 reads CSANWGNQPQHF. For the CDR3, the DNA is TGCAGTGCTAATTGGGGAAATCAGCCCCAGCATTTT.

This clonotype was detected ten times or more. This chain connects TRBV28 to TRBJ2-7; D not certain. The germline V gene encodes CDR1 MDHEN and CDR2 SYDVKM. There are 12 residues in the CDR3. V dropped 7 bases and J dropped 3 bases, with 10 bases sitting between them. The CDR3 loop is CASTSNSYEQYF. DNA of the CDR3: TGTGCCAGCACTTCAAACAGCTACGAGCAGTACTTC.

On this clonotype itself: Being one base from a much bigger clone, this may be a read error. CDR3 coding DNA: TGTGCCAACAGTTACGGAGGAGGAGGCTACACCTTC. It specifies CANSYGGGGYTF. J is TRBJ1-2 and V is TRBV6-9; D not resolved. The CDR3 has 12 amino acids. From germline, CDR1 is MNHGY and CDR2 SVAAGI.

In the case of this clonotype: This may stem from a read error, because a much larger clone lies one nucleotide away. This sequence joins TRBV6-1 and TRBJ2-5; 8 positions agree with TRBD2. With 6 bases clipped from V and 5 bases from J, the junction kept 20 bases outside the gene matches. Germline V lookup: CDR1 MNHNS, CDR2 SASEGT. CDR3 length equals 18 residues. CDR3 nucleotide sequence: TGTGCCAGCAGCAAATGGGGAGGGACTAGTTCGCCGGGCGAGACCCAGTACTTC. Translation: CASSKWGGTSSPGETQYF.

This chain links TRBV7-3 with TRBJ2-3; D gene ambiguous. Germline V gene data show CDR1 as SGHTA and CDR2 as FQGTGA. V gave up 5 bases and J gave up 2 bases, with 14 bases separating them. This CDR3 spans 15 amino acids. CDR3 sequence: CASSPRGDTTDTQYF. Here the CDR3 DNA reads TGTGCCAGCAGCCCCCGTGGGGATACCACAGATACGCAGTATTTT.

This clonotype has a count of ten or more. This rearrangement joins TRBV27 to TRBJ2-3, with D tentatively TRBD1 (5 bases). Germline CDR1 reads MNHEY; CDR2 reads SMNVEV (reference sequence). The V and J ends lost 2 bases and 4 bases respectively, with 13 bases between them. The CDR3 has 15 amino acids. DNA for the CDR3: TGTGCCAGCAGTTTAGCCAGGGTTGTGGCAGATACGCAGTATTTT. This codes for CASSLARVVADTQYF.

This chain links TRBV20-1 with TRBJ2-1; either TRBD1 or TRBD2 may fit D (5 bases each). With 1 base removed from V and 7 bases from J, the gap between germline ends came to 17 bases. This CDR3 has 15 amino acids. Looked up from germline, CDR1 is DFQATT and CDR2 is SNEGSKA (reference sequence). The CDR3, as DNA: TGCAGTGCTAGAGGGCCCGGGACCCCGATGAATGAGCAGTTCTTC. This translates into CSARGPGTPMNEQFF.

The chain recombines TRBV29-1 with TRBJ2-7, with TRBD1 matching over 8 bases. Trimming took 4 bases from V and 3 from J; bases not matched to a gene: 5. Germline assignment: CDR1 SQVTM and CDR2 ANQGSEA. This CDR3 region has 13 residues. In DNA form, the CDR3 reads TGCAGCGTTGCCCTCGGGACAGGCTACGAGCAGTACTTC. It specifies CSVALGTGYEQYF.

This clonotype was detected many times. The V gene is TRBV12-3 or TRBV12-4, the J gene TRBJ2-1; tentatively, D is TRBD1 or TRBD2 (6 bases each). This CDR3 region has 15 residues. The V and J ends lost 8 bases and 6 bases respectively, with 20 bases between them. The CDR3 nucleotides read TGTGCCAGCGGAGGGGGAGTTTATGGGGCCAATGAGCAGTTCTTC. The encoded protein is CASGGGVYGANEQFF.

This clonotype appeared a few times. V and J are TRBV6-1 and TRBJ2-1; the match to TRBD1 covers 8 bases. Germline CDR1 and CDR2: MNHNS and SASEGT. CDR3 length equals 17 residues. With 7 bases clipped from V and 0 bases from J, the junction kept 11 bases outside the gene matches. The CDR3 region has the DNA TGTGCCAGCACCAACCCAGGGGGCCCAAGCTCCTACAATGAGCAGTTCTTC. This translates into CASTNPGGPSSYNEQFF.

This clonotype was picked up many times. V usage is TRBV6-1 and J usage is TRBJ1-2; D is perhaps TRBD1 (6 bases). The CDR3 length is 11 residues. The germline V gene encodes CDR1 MNHNS and CDR2 SASEGT. V was shortened by 6 bases and J by 10 bases, with 12 bases between the two germline ends. The CDR3, as DNA: TGTGCCAGCAGCCAAGGACAGAACTACACCTTC. It yields the protein CASSQGQNYTF.

V and J are TRBV29-1 and TRBJ2-7, with TRBD1 matching 11 bases. The CDR3 covers 12 residues. Trimming took 8 bases from V and 4 from J; bases not matched to a gene: 4. The germline V gene has CDR1 SQVTM and CDR2 ANQGSEA. The CDR3 DNA follows: TGCAGCCCCGGGACAGGGGGATACGAGCAGTACTTC. Residues: CSPGTGGYEQYF.

The chain links TRBV6-5 to TRBJ2-4, with TRBD1 as a possible D gene (7 bases). This CDR3 has 18 amino acids. Between the trimmed V and J ends, which lost 0 bases and 1 base, there was a span of 16 bases. Germline-derived CDR1 and CDR2 are MNHEY and SVGAGI. The CDR3 loop is CASSYSSPRGAAKNIQYF. The CDR3, as DNA: TGTGCCAGCAGTTACTCCTCTCCCAGGGGGGCGGCCAAAAACATTCAGTACTTC.

This sequence joins TRBV12-3 or TRBV12-4 and TRBJ2-1; TRBD2 aligns across 8 bases. The CDR3 has 13 residues. The CDR3 DNA follows: TGTGCTTCGGCTACTAGCGGTAACAATGAGCAGTTCTTC. Translating gives CASATSGNNEQFF.